The T cell receptor beta chain described here comes from a study of blood T cells in healthy people across ages. Study details: Every two T cells gave about one barcoded beta molecule via template switching. The study, taken as a whole, reports: Unsorted PBMC material precluded a definitive naive versus antigen-experienced comparison. Observed TCR beta diversity per million T cells went down as age went up. This fall followed a roughly linear course with age.

To note about this clonotype: Its target is not known.

Germline lookup yields CDR1 DFQATT and CDR2 SNEGSKA (reference sequence). The CDR3 is 15 residues long. Germline trimming cut 6 bases from V and 4 bases from J; bases unmatched to any gene: 8. For the second PCR, which ran for about 7 to 11 cycles, a sample-barcoded 5' primer and a J-beta primer mix were used. TCRdb fed the 5' RACE reads into MiXCR, producing one record per CDR3 protein. The repertoire includes about 730,000 distinct CDR3 sequences, roughly 45% of them detected once, and approximately 22% sits in the top ten. Sequencing used blood. J is TRBJ2-7 and V is TRBV20-1; 14 bases are shared with TRBD2. This receptor was taken from a woman in her sixties or seventies in good health. CDR3 in amino acids: CSAEPTSGRVYEQYF. The CDR3 DNA sequence: TGCAGTGCCGAACCGACTAGCGGGAGGGTTTACGAGCAGTACTTC.